Each of the 28 T cell receptor beta chains below was sequenced from the same sample in a study of blood T cell repertoires in COVID-19 (dated by TCRdb to 2020 to 2022). Library preparation used the immunoSEQ multiplex PCR assay. Entries here come from immuneACCESS through TCRdb and include only in-frame sequences with V and J called. Some clones fail to appear in such tables; in the studies checked, an unresolved V gene covers under half of the shortfall, and the cause of the remainder is unknown. Counted in this sample were roughly 230,000 clones; around 84% of them appeared once. The ten largest clones capture around 6.3% of the sample. Material: PBMCs or T cells enriched from blood (not recorded which). These receptors came from a woman in her forties or fifties who had been exposed to COVID-19.

This chain joins TRBV7-9 and TRBJ2-3; D is unclear. The CDR3 is made up of 13 amino acids. V shed 3 bases and J shed 3 bases, with 7 bases lying between them. Per the germline V gene, CDR1 is SEHNR and CDR2 is FQNEAQ (reference sequence). The CDR3 bases are TGTGCCAGCAGCTTGTCGGGTACAGATACGCAGTATTTT. Translating it yields CASSLSGTDTQYF.

The rearrangement joins TRBV25-1 to TRBJ1-2; 7 nucleotides line up with TRBD1. The ends lost 10 bases at V and 2 bases at J; junction bases unmatched: 4. The V gene's germline CDR1 is MGHDK and CDR2 SYGVNS. The CDR3 is 12 amino acids. CDR3 sequence: CATTGDNYGYTF. Written as DNA, the CDR3 is TGTGCCACCACAGGGGACAACTATGGCTACACCTTC.

This clone was observed a handful of times. The rearrangement joins TRBV6-2 or TRBV6-3 to TRBJ2-7, with D tentatively TRBD1 (6 bases). The CDR3 has 17 amino acids. Trimming removed 3 bases from V and 1 base from J, with 19 bases in between. From germline, CDR1 is MNHEY and CDR2 SVGEGT. CDR3 loop: CASSYQGYARTSYEQYF. The CDR3, as DNA: TGTGCCAGCAGTTATCAGGGGTACGCCAGAACTTCCTACGAGCAGTACTTC.

The chain recombines TRBV7-8 with TRBJ2-5, with 7 bases lining up with TRBD2. In germline, CDR1 is SGHVS, CDR2 FQNEAQ. The CDR3 covers 13 residues. Trimming took 4 bases from V and 5 from J; bases not matched to a gene: 4. The DNA of the CDR3 is TGTGCCAGCAGCTCAGGACTAGGCGAGACCCAGTACTTC. It specifies CASSSGLGETQYF.

V is TRBV5-1 and J is TRBJ2-1; D unresolved. CDR3 length: 13 residues. Trimming left V 0 bases short and J 4 bases short, with 5 bases between. Looked up from germline, CDR1 is SGHRS and CDR2 is YFSETQ. CDR3 coding DNA: TGCGCCAGCAGCTTGGACGGTTACAATGAGCAGTTCTTC. Translation gives CASSLDGYNEQFF. The entire variable domain, with the rest obtained from reference TRBV5-1 and TRBJ2-1, is as follows: KAGVTQTPRYLIKTRGQQVTLSCSPISGHRSVSWYQQTPGQGLQFLFEYFSETQRNKGNFPGRFSGRQFSNSRSEMNVSTLELGDSALYLCASSLDGYNEQFFGPGTRLTVL.

This sequence joins TRBV3-1 (or the pseudogene TRBV3-2) and TRBJ2-2; D unclear. V was clipped by 3 bases and J by 4 bases, with 18 bases between them. The CDR3 spans 17 residues. Per germline, CDR1 LGHDT and CDR2 YNNKEL (reference sequence). CDR3: CASSHIRLASGTGELFF. The CDR3 coding sequence is TGTGCCAGCAGCCATATAAGATTAGCAAGTGGCACCGGGGAGCTGTTTTTT.

The chain joins TRBV13 to TRBJ1-2; possibly TRBD1 for D (5 bases). Trimming took 3 bases from V and 7 from J, leaving 9 bases between them. This CDR3 has 12 amino acids. Germline-derived CDR1 and CDR2 are PRHDT and FYEKMQ (reference sequence). The CDR3 DNA follows: TGTGCCAGCAGCTTTTCAAGGGGTGGCTACACCTTC. This translates into CASSFSRGGYTF.

The chain joins TRBV11-3 to TRBJ1-6; the D gene is possibly TRBD1 (6 bases). This CDR3 has 13 residues. CDR1 SGHNT and CDR2 YENEEA come from the germline V gene. Trimming took 5 bases from V and 7 from J, leaving 9 bases between them. DNA of the CDR3: TGTGCCAGCAGCGCAGGACAGAATTCACCCCTCCACTTT. Translated, it gives CASSAGQNSPLHF.

The chain carries TRBV9 and TRBJ1-2; D gene ambiguous. The CDR3 loop spans 15 amino acids. CDR1 and CDR2 from the germline V gene are SGDLS and YYNGEE. V was trimmed by 4 bases and J by 0 bases, leaving 13 bases between them. In DNA, the CDR3 is TGTGCCAGCAGCCGCATCAGGTGGTCTAACTATGGCTACACCTTC. Translated: CASSRIRWSNYGYTF.

The chain carries TRBV14 and TRBJ1-1; the D gene is possibly TRBD1 (6 bases). V was clipped by 2 bases and J by 1 base, with 11 bases between them. The CDR3 spans 15 residues. Germline lookup yields CDR1 SGHDN and CDR2 FVKESK. In DNA form, the CDR3 reads TGTGCCAGCAGCCAAATTACAGGGAGGAACACTGAAGCTTTCTTT. The encoded protein is CASSQITGRNTEAFF.

This chain uses TRBV11-3 with TRBJ2-5; D is uncertain. V was clipped by 4 bases and J by 1 base, with 19 bases between them. The CDR3 is 17 residues long. The germline V gene has CDR1 SGHNT and CDR2 YENEEA. The chain's CDR3 is CASSSGRSLGLQETQYF. For the CDR3, the DNA is TGTGCCAGCAGCTCCGGTCGGTCTCTGGGCCTCCAAGAGACCCAGTACTTC.

This chain joins TRBV5-5 and TRBJ1-1; 8 bases agree with TRBD1. Germline values: CDR1 SGHKS, CDR2 YYEKEE (reference sequence). V was pared by 3 bases and J by 0 bases, with 1 base of the junction left unmatched. The CDR3 has 14 amino acids. The DNA of the CDR3 is TGTGCCAGCAGCTCACAGGGGGTGAACACTGAAGCTTTCTTT. Its protein is CASSSQGVNTEAFF.

The CDR3 spells CSASRSYEQYF. The CDR3 coding sequence is TGCAGTGCTAGTCGTAGCTACGAGCAGTACTTC. The rearrangement uses TRBV20-1 and TRBJ2-7; D gene unclear. The CDR3 runs 11 residues. CDR1 and CDR2 from the germline V gene are DFQATT and SNEGSKA (reference sequence). V was trimmed by 3 bases and J by 3 bases, leaving 6 bases between them.

The CDR3 region has the DNA TGTGCCAGCAGCTCCTCCACAGGGGCTGGGGGCTACACCTTC. Its translation: CASSSSTGAGGYTF. V is TRBV7-2 and J is TRBJ1-2, with 7 positions matching TRBD1. The trim removed 4 bases at V and 8 bases at J, leaving 10 bases unmatched. Germline assignment: CDR1 SGHTA and CDR2 FQGNSA. The CDR3 runs to 14 residues.

This clone was picked up a small number of times. The chain links TRBV6-5 to TRBJ1-1; D call uncertain. The V end lost 5 bases, the J end lost 5 bases, and 9 bases lay between the germline ends. This CDR3 region has 12 residues. Germline loops: CDR1 MNHEY, CDR2 SVGAGI. CDR3: CASSTYRTEAFF. DNA for the CDR3: TGTGCCAGCAGTACCTATCGTACTGAAGCTTTCTTT.

The chain joins TRBV18 to TRBJ1-3; TRBD1 might be the D (5 bases). The CDR3 runs 13 residues. V lost 6 bases and J 4 bases, leaving 10 bases between the germline ends. Looked up from germline, CDR1 is KGHSH and CDR2 is LQKENI. This CDR3 reads CASSQGLGNTIYF. CDR3 DNA sequence: TGTGCCAGCTCTCAGGGCCTCGGAAACACCATATATTTT.

J is TRBJ1-1 and V is TRBV28, with a weak D call TRBD1 (6 bases). The CDR3 sequence is 12 residues long. The germline CDR1 and CDR2 sequences are MDHEN and SYDVKM. With 6 bases removed from V and 8 bases from J, the gap between germline ends came to 13 bases. The DNA for the CDR3 is TGTGCCAGCAGACCCCTACAGGGCGAAGCTTTCTTT. It specifies CASRPLQGEAFF.

The chain carries TRBV2 and TRBJ1-1; 8 bases map to TRBD1. The CDR3 loop spans 13 amino acids. The V and J ends lost 8 bases and 0 bases, in that order; junction bases with no gene match: 2. Germline V gives CDR1 SNHLY, CDR2 FYNNEI. CDR3 sequence reads: CASLDRVNTEAFF. Written as DNA, the CDR3 is TGTGCCAGCCTGGACAGGGTGAACACTGAAGCTTTCTTT.

CDR3 DNA: TGTGCCAGCAGTGGGACAGGTTCTTCTTCTAACTATGGCTACACCTTC. Its protein is CASSGTGSSSNYGYTF. This chain links TRBV3-1 (or the pseudogene TRBV3-2) with TRBJ1-2, with TRBD1 identical over 8 bases. J gave up 0 bases and V 6 bases, and 9 bases lay outside the gene matches. The CDR3 runs 16 residues. Germline V gene lookup returns CDR1 LGHDT and CDR2 YNNKEL (reference sequence).

The V and J genes are TRBV7-6 and TRBJ2-7; D might be TRBD1 (6 bases). Germline values: CDR1 SGHVS, CDR2 FNYEAQ. This CDR3 has 15 amino acids. The V end was cut by 2 bases, the J end by 1 base, with 12 bases between. The CDR3 sequence: CASSLRGSGSYEQYF. The CDR3 DNA sequence: TGTGCCAGCAGCTTAAGGGGGTCGGGTTCCTACGAGCAGTACTTC.

The chain joins TRBV3-1 (or the pseudogene TRBV3-2) to TRBJ1-1; D is perhaps TRBD1 (5 bases). The CDR3 is 15 amino acids. Looked up from germline, CDR1 is LGHDT and CDR2 is YNNKEL (reference sequence). Trimming pared 7 bases from V and 6 bases from J, leaving 21 bases between. In DNA form, the CDR3 reads TGTGCCAGCACCAAAAGGGGAAGAAGTAACTCTGAAGCTTTCTTT. It specifies CASTKRGRSNSEAFF.

This clone has only one observation. V usage is TRBV12-5 and J usage is TRBJ2-7, with TRBD1 identical over 7 bases. Unmatched junction bases numbered 6, after V lost 2 bases and J lost 2 bases. Germline V gene sequence: CDR1 LGHNT, CDR2 FRNRAP. The CDR3 contains 15 residues. Here the CDR3 DNA reads TGTGCTAGTGGTTTGAAGACAGGGTGGGCCTACGAGCAGTACTTC. This gives the protein CASGLKTGWAYEQYF. Looking up the rest from reference TRBV12-5 and TRBJ2-7 gives the full variable domain: DARVTQTPRHKVTEMGQEVTMRCQPILGHNTVFWYRQTMMQGLELLAYFRNRAPLDDSGMPKDRFSAEMPDATLATLKIQPSEPRDSAVYFCASGLKTGWAYEQYFGPGTRLTVT.

The V call is TRBV4-1, the J call TRBJ1-2; D is perhaps TRBD1 (6 bases). Per germline, CDR1 MGHRA and CDR2 YSYEKL. The CDR3 consists of 14 residues. The germline V and J ends were trimmed by 4 bases and 6 bases, with 15 bases remaining between them. CDR3 bases: TGCGCCAGCAGCCCCCTAGGGGGTATACATGGCTACACCTTC. It specifies CASSPLGGIHGYTF.

V is TRBV3-1 (or the pseudogene TRBV3-2) and J is TRBJ1-5, with a tentative D call TRBD1 (5 bases). Trimming left V 2 bases short and J 4 bases short, with 9 bases between. CDR3 size: 14 residues. CDR1 is LGHDT, CDR2 YNNKEL, per germline (reference sequence). In DNA form, the CDR3 reads TGTGCCAGCAGCCAAAGTACAGGAAATCAGCCCCAGCATTTT. It translates to CASSQSTGNQPQHF.

The V call is TRBV5-4, the J call TRBJ2-5; 13 bases map to TRBD2. This CDR3 has 16 residues. Trimming removed 4 bases from V and 4 bases from J; junction bases left unmatched: 7. Germline CDR1 and CDR2: SGHNT and YYREEE (reference sequence). CDR3 nucleotide sequence: TGTGCCAGCAGCGCACGACTAGCGGGGGGCGGAGAGACCCAGTACTTC. Translation: CASSARLAGGGETQYF.

The chain combines TRBV6-1 with TRBJ1-1; no reliable D call. Germline CDR1 reads MNHNS; CDR2 reads SASEGT. This CDR3 has 11 amino acids. V was shortened by 1 base and J by 11 bases, with 8 bases between the two germline ends. CDR3 coding DNA: TGTGCCAGCAGTGAAGGAGGATCGGCTTTCTTT. As protein: CASSEGGSAFF.

The chain couples TRBV6-8 to TRBJ2-3; tentative D call: TRBD2 (6 bases). Germline CDR1 and CDR2: MNHGY and SAAAGT. V was shortened by 5 bases and J by 2 bases, with 20 bases between the two germline ends. The CDR3 runs to 17 residues. This CDR3 reads CASSTTLIGGDTDTQYF. The CDR3 nucleotides are TGTGCCAGCAGTACAACTCTGATCGGCGGGGACACAGATACGCAGTATTTT.

This clone was detected ten times or more. The chain carries TRBV6-4 and TRBJ1-2; possibly TRBD1 for D (6 bases). The V gene's germline CDR1 is MRHNA and CDR2 SNTAGT. Deletions cut 6 bases from V and 7 bases from J, with 24 bases between. CDR3 length: 16 residues. CDR3 bases: TGTGCCAGCAGATCTACGCAAGTTCGGGGCAGGGGTGGCTACACCTTC. Residues: CASRSTQVRGRGGYTF.